Included here is one T cell receptor beta chain sequence, with context. Antigen: not known. The data were taken from a study of shared clonotypes between healthy human individuals. Turning to the study itself: Each donor contributed plates that comprised three CD4 naive, three CD4 memory, two CD8 naive and one CD8 memory. Study observations and caveats: Clonotype sharing among donors was expected to depend on sequencing depth. Sorted-subset sequencing, rarefaction showed, was incomplete despite large depth.

The CDR3 runs 15 residues. Germline lookup yields CDR1 SGHRS and CDR2 YFSETQ. V shed 4 bases and J shed 4 bases, with 15 bases lying between them. Profiling relied on immunoSEQ multiplex PCR, and the TCRdb table lists in-frame clones only, not all of them. The sample shows 2 million to 3 million clones, 93% of them seen only once. V is TRBV5-1 and J is TRBJ2-1; no firm D call. What was sequenced was naive CD4+ T cells from PBMCs. Specified subset: CD45RA+ positively selected. The sequence was obtained from a man between 18 and 35 years old in good health. Some clones in this sample may be carry-over from other donors' samples. The CDR3 spells CASSMIGQEYNEQFF. CDR3 DNA sequence: TGCGCCAGCAGCATGATTGGTCAGGAGTACAATGAGCAGTTCTTC.